Listed below are T cell receptor beta chains from one sample, sequenced in a study of regulatory T cells in long-lasting Graves disease. TCRdb processed the multiplex PCR reads anew with MiXCR; each CDR3 protein has one entry. The sample carries more than 300,000 distinct CDR3 sequences, around 20% recorded once. The specimen comprised peripheral blood mononuclear cells (PBMCs), sampled when the disease was refractory, from a patient treated with antithyroid drugs. The receptors originated from a female donor with Graves disease. Both conserved end residues are part of each CDR3. A D gene is named only where the DNA matches it firmly. Size tells how often a clone was seen (once, few, many) or the class of an expanded clone, and some rows leave it out.

J	D	V	size	CDR3	DNA
TRBJ1-1	TRBD1	TRBV7-9	NA	CASSSNRDRGMNTEAFF	TGTGCCAGCAGCTCGAACCGGGACAGGGGCATGAACACTGAAGCTTTCTTT
TRBJ2-2	NA	TRBV5-1	NA	CASSLALPWKTGELFF	TGCGCCAGCAGCTTGGCCCTTCCATGGAAGACCGGGGAGCTGTTTTTT
TRBJ2-7	NA	TRBV29-1	many	CSVVTRTRGFAYEQYF	TGCAGCGTTGTCACCCGGACGAGGGGGTTCGCCTACGAGCAGTACTTC
TRBJ1-6	NA	TRBV4-3	NA	CASSQDSRDSPLHF	TGCGCCAGCAGCCAAGACTCGAGGGATTCACCCCTCCACTTT
TRBJ2-1	NA	TRBV10-3	NA	CAISEGAYYNEQFF	TGTGCCATCAGTGAAGGTGCCTATTACAATGAGCAGTTCTTC
TRBJ2-7	NA	TRBV20-1	NA	CSALPGTMASYEQYF	TGCAGTGCCCTCCCTGGGACGATGGCTTCCTACGAGCAGTACTTC
TRBJ2-1	NA	TRBV12-3/TRBV12-4	few	CASSTGRRNEQFF	TGTGCCAGCAGCACAGGGAGGCGAAATGAGCAGTTCTTC
TRBJ2-5	NA	TRBV18	many	CASSPPPKGETQYF	TGTGCCAGCTCACCACCGCCGAAGGGAGAGACCCAGTACTTC
TRBJ2-1	NA	TRBV5-1	NA	CASSLDSDSYNEQFF	TGCGCCAGCAGCTTGGACTCAGACTCCTACAATGAGCAGTTCTTC
TRBJ2-7	TRBD1	TRBV27	many	CASSRGTGSYEQYF	TGTGCCAGCAGCCGCGGGACAGGGTCCTACGAGCAGTACTTC
TRBJ2-7	NA	TRBV15	few	CATSPRRGTLYEQYF	TGTGCCACCAGCCCCAGACGCGGTACCCTCTACGAGCAGTACTTC
TRBJ2-7	NA	TRBV5-1	NA	CASSPGSPLARGYEQYF	TGCGCCAGCAGCCCTGGGTCCCCCCTTGCTAGGGGATACGAGCAGTACTTC
TRBJ1-1	TRBD1	TRBV4-3	NA	CASSQDFRDRKAFF	TGCGCCAGCAGCCAAGATTTTCGGGACAGAAAAGCTTTCTTT
TRBJ1-2	NA	TRBV13	many	CASSLNREVAPSTYGYTF	TGTGCCAGCAGCTTAAACAGGGAGGTGGCCCCTTCAACTTATGGCTACACCTTC
TRBJ2-5	NA	TRBV28	many	CASRTGTETQYF	TGTGCCAGCAGAACAGGGACGGAGACCCAGTACTTC
TRBJ1-4	NA	TRBV6-1	many	CASQTGSTNEKLFF	TGTGCCAGCCAGACAGGATCAACTAATGAAAAACTGTTTTTT
TRBJ2-5	NA	TRBV2	many	CASSELRTRGLQETQYF	TGTGCCAGCAGTGAACTGCGAACACGGGGGCTACAAGAGACCCAGTACTTC
TRBJ2-5	NA	TRBV5-1	once	CASSLGSRGRTSQETQYF	TGCGCCAGCAGCTTGGGTAGCCGGGGTCGAACCTCCCAAGAGACCCAGTACTTC
TRBJ2-7	TRBD2	TRBV6-9	NA	CASSYRVVAGVGEQYF	TGTGCCAGCAGTTACCGAGTCGTAGCGGGAGTCGGGGAGCAGTACTTC
TRBJ1-5	NA	TRBV18	once	CASSPEAAQSQPQHF	TGTGCCAGCTCACCAGAGGCAGCCCAAAGTCAGCCCCAGCATTTT
TRBJ1-1	TRBD1	TRBV6-1	many	CASSPRDRGVSTEAFF	TGTGCCAGCAGTCCCCGGGACAGGGGGGTGAGCACTGAAGCTTTCTTT
TRBJ2-7	TRBD1	TRBV13	NA	CASSRGRGPYEQYF	TGTGCCAGCAGCCGGGGCAGGGGGCCTTACGAGCAGTACTTC
TRBJ2-2	TRBD1	TRBV5-1	NA	CASKRETGVTGELFF	TGCGCCAGCAAGAGAGAGACAGGGGTCACCGGGGAGCTGTTTTTT
TRBJ2-7	TRBD1	TRBV6-1	few	CASRRGDRGPYAYEQYF	TGTGCCAGCAGGAGGGGGGACAGGGGTCCTTACGCCTACGAGCAGTACTTC
TRBJ2-2	NA	TRBV29-1	NA	CSVEKPLNTGELFF	TGCAGCGTTGAAAAGCCTTTGAACACCGGGGAGCTGTTTTTT
TRBJ2-5	TRBD1	TRBV5-1	NA	CASSPTGGIQETQYF	TGCGCCAGCAGCCCGACAGGGGGGATACAAGAGACCCAGTACTTC
TRBJ2-7	NA	TRBV28	many	CASSLLPERRRTSYEQYF	TGTGCCAGCAGTTTACTCCCCGAGCGAAGGCGGACCTCCTACGAGCAGTACTTC
TRBJ2-3	NA	TRBV5-1	NA	CASSIWVADTQYF	TGCGCCAGCAGCATCTGGGTCGCAGATACGCAGTATTTT
TRBJ1-5	NA	TRBV30	few	CAWSVRGTQPQHF	TGTGCCTGGAGTGTCCGGGGGACTCAGCCCCAGCATTTT
TRBJ2-3	TRBD2	TRBV28	NA	CASGTSGRVHTDTQYF	TGTGCCAGCGGAACTAGCGGGAGAGTCCACACAGATACGCAGTATTTT
TRBJ2-7	NA	TRBV7-8	many	CASSLASSGTLGYEQYF	TGTGCCAGCAGCTTAGCCTCCTCGGGGACACTAGGCTACGAGCAGTACTTC
TRBJ1-1	NA	TRBV6-1	many	CASSELDRKSNTEAFF	TGTGCCAGCAGTGAACTGGACAGAAAGTCGAACACTGAAGCTTTCTTT
TRBJ2-7	NA	TRBV30	many	CAWSTRRLLYEQYF	TGTGCCTGGAGTACCAGGAGACTCCTCTACGAGCAGTACTTC